This T cell receptor (beta chain) originates from a study of T-cell reconstitution after alpha-beta-depleted transplantation in children. This clonotype was recorded many times. Molecular barcoding with unique molecular identifiers was used for the TCRbeta library. TCRdb ran MiXCR on the PCR reads and lists one entry per CDR3 protein. Among hundreds of thousands of distinct CDR3 sequences listed, roughly 17% were seen once. The CDR3 is 11 amino acids. From germline, CDR1 is SQVTM and CDR2 ANQGSEA. The V end was cut by 3 bases, the J end by 7 bases, with 6 bases between. The rearrangement links TRBV29-1 to TRBJ2-2; D is unresolved. The origin of this receptor is a human donor who donated a stem cell graft to a child with acute myeloid leukemia. The material was PBMCs from the stem cell graft donor, obtained from the stem cell graft. CDR3: CSVEAYGELFF. The CDR3 DNA reads as TGCAGCGTTGAGGCTTACGGGGAGCTGTTTTTT.